Presented here are 28 T cell receptor beta chains from one specimen sequenced in a study of blood T cell repertoires in COVID-19. Data came from immunoSEQ multiplex PCR; TCRdb stores just in-frame clones and leaves some out. The sample consists of about 80,000 clones, roughly 80% of them appearing once. Input material: peripheral blood. The receptors shown here come from a woman aged 65 to 85 with acute or convalescent COVID-19.

The CDR3 nucleotides read TGCGCCAGCAGTGACCGGACTCCGGTTGAGCAGTTCTTC. Amino acids: CASSDRTPVEQFF. J is TRBJ2-1 and V is TRBV10-2; possible D gene TRBD2, 5 bases. Germline V gene lookup returns CDR1 WSHSY and CDR2 SAAADI. The CDR3 loop spans 13 amino acids. Trimming shortened V by 3 bases and J by 9 bases, and 12 bases separated the two germline ends.

The V and J genes are TRBV7-3 and TRBJ2-3; 8 bases are a match to TRBD2. Germline loops: CDR1 SGHTA, CDR2 FQGTGA. The J segment lost 6 bases and the V segment lost 5 bases, leaving 16 bases of the junction unmatched. This CDR3 has 17 residues. DNA for the CDR3: TGTGCCAGCAGCCGGGAGGGGCGGGAGATGGCGTCGGATACGCAGTATTTT. This encodes CASSREGREMASDTQYF.

This sequence joins TRBV29-1 and TRBJ2-7, with 10 bases fitting TRBD1. The junction had 6 bases not matched to a gene; V was cut back by 3 bases and J by 7 bases. CDR3 length: 13 residues. From germline, CDR1 is SQVTM and CDR2 ANQGSEA. The DNA of the CDR3 is TGCAGCGTTGATCGACAGGGGGCGGGGGAGCAGTACTTC. Protein sequence: CSVDRQGAGEQYF.

V usage is TRBV6-5 and J usage is TRBJ1-6; 10 nucleotides align to TRBD1. CDR1 and CDR2 (germline): MNHEY, SVGAGI. V lost 10 bases, J lost 3 bases, and 3 bases stayed unmatched. The CDR3 sequence is 14 residues long. The CDR3 DNA follows: TGTGCCACGGGACAGGGGTTCTATAATTCACCCCTCCACTTT. Residues: CATGQGFYNSPLHF.

The chain links TRBV27 to TRBJ2-5, with D possibly matching TRBD2 (5 bases). The CDR3 is 14 residues long. The ends were cut back, 3 bases at V and 5 bases at J, with 13 bases in the middle. The germline CDR1 and CDR2 sequences are MNHEY and SMNVEV (reference sequence). The DNA for the CDR3 is TGTGCCAGCAGTTTTAGGCGGGCGGTGGAGACCCAGTACTTC. Protein: CASSFRRAVETQYF.

V is TRBV29-1 and J is TRBJ1-2; TRBD1 might be the D (5 bases). The CDR3 loop spans 13 amino acids. Germline V gene data show CDR1 as SQVTM and CDR2 as ANQGSEA. Between the trimmed V and J ends, which lost 8 bases and 4 bases, there was a span of 17 bases. This chain's CDR3 is CSSRSGGTYGYTF. CDR3 in DNA: TGCAGCTCCCGTTCCGGGGGTACCTATGGCTACACCTTC.

The rearrangement uses TRBV6-1 and TRBJ1-5; TRBD1 agrees at 7 bases. Germline lookup yields CDR1 MNHNS and CDR2 SASEGT. There are 18 residues in the CDR3. Unmatched junction bases numbered 10, after V lost 2 bases and J lost 0 bases. CDR3 residues: CASSEPRRDSLSNQPQHF. For the CDR3, the DNA is TGTGCCAGCAGTGAACCTCGCCGGGACAGCCTTAGCAATCAGCCCCAGCATTTT.

The genes are TRBV5-1 and TRBJ2-1; 9 bases are shared with TRBD2. This CDR3 is 15 amino acids long. Germline V gives CDR1 SGHRS, CDR2 YFSETQ. Trimming removed 4 bases from V and 3 bases from J; junction bases left unmatched: 5. The CDR3 is CASSQTSGDYNEQFF. The CDR3 DNA reads as TGCGCCAGCAGCCAGACTAGCGGAGACTACAATGAGCAGTTCTTC.

The chain joins TRBV5-1 to TRBJ2-1, with D perhaps matching TRBD2 (7 bases). V was shortened by 4 bases and J by 8 bases, with 19 bases between the two germline ends. The CDR3 consists of 15 residues. Looked up from germline, CDR1 is SGHRS and CDR2 is YFSETQ. The CDR3 loop reads CASSPGGGLLDEQFF. CDR3 bases: TGCGCCAGCAGCCCTGGGGGGGGGCTGTTAGATGAGCAGTTCTTC. The full variable domain, with the rest looked up from reference TRBV5-1 and TRBJ2-1, is KAGVTQTPRYLIKTRGQQVTLSCSPISGHRSVSWYQQTPGQGLQFLFEYFSETQRNKGNFPGRFSGRQFSNSRSEMNVSTLELGDSALYLCASSPGGGLLDEQFFGPGTRLTVL.

This clone was counted only a few times. The chain recombines TRBV6-5 with TRBJ2-2; TRBD2 aligns across 10 bases. The CDR3 covers 16 residues. Germline trimming cut 4 bases from V and 7 bases from J; bases unmatched to any gene: 9. Germline V lookup: CDR1 MNHEY, CDR2 SVGAGI. The CDR3 reads CASSFTSGIPNGELFF. In DNA form, the CDR3 reads TGTGCCAGCAGTTTTACTAGCGGGATCCCTAACGGGGAGCTGTTTTTT.

The V gene is TRBV7-2, the J gene TRBJ2-4; D not certain. The germline CDR1 and CDR2 sequences are SGHTA and FQGNSA. This CDR3 spans 12 amino acids. The V and J ends lost 3 bases and 11 bases respectively, with 11 bases between them. The CDR3 DNA follows: TGTGCCAGCAGCTTGGAGCCCTTCGTTCAGTACTTC. Protein product: CASSLEPFVQYF.

The chain carries TRBV14 and TRBJ1-2; no clear D gene. The CDR3 contains 15 residues. V was trimmed by 0 bases and J by 1 base, leaving 9 bases between them. Germline V gene sequence: CDR1 SGHDN, CDR2 FVKESK. The CDR3 coding sequence is TGTGCCAGCAGCCAAGAACAGAAAATTAACTATGGCTACACCTTC. It specifies CASSQEQKINYGYTF.

The rearrangement links TRBV4-1 to TRBJ2-7; TRBD2 is a possible D gene (6 bases). Germline V gene sequence: CDR1 MGHRA, CDR2 YSYEKL. V was pared by 5 bases and J by 6 bases, with 17 bases between. This CDR3 has 14 amino acids. The DNA for the CDR3 is TGCGCCAGCAGCAGTAGACTAGTGACCTTCGAGCAGTACTTC. As protein: CASSSRLVTFEQYF.

The rearrangement joins TRBV5-8 to TRBJ1-1, with D unclear. V dropped 5 bases and J dropped 1 base, with 9 bases sitting between them. Germline-derived CDR1 and CDR2 are SGHTS and YDEGEE. The CDR3 has 13 amino acids. CDR3 region: CASRLAGNTEAFF. In nucleotides, the CDR3 is TGTGCCAGCAGACTTGCCGGGAACACTGAAGCTTTCTTT.

The chain couples TRBV2 to TRBJ2-3, with 8 bases lining up with TRBD2. CDR1 and CDR2 (germline): SNHLY, FYNNEI. Unmatched junction bases numbered 8, after V lost 6 bases and J lost 6 bases. This CDR3 region has 14 residues. The CDR3 sequence is CASRLSGSLDTQYF. The CDR3 coding sequence is TGTGCCAGCAGACTCAGCGGGAGTCTTGATACGCAGTATTTT.

The chain joins TRBV10-1 to TRBJ2-1, with 8 bases matching TRBD2. The germline V gene has CDR1 WNHNN and CDR2 SYGVQD (reference sequence). V lost 0 bases and J lost 7; bases outside the gene matches: 5. The CDR3 sequence is 15 residues long. The CDR3 loop is CASSESRGGRNEQFF. Written as DNA, the CDR3 is TGCGCCAGCAGTGAGTCCCGCGGCGGGAGGAATGAGCAGTTCTTC.

This chain connects TRBV3-1 (or the pseudogene TRBV3-2) to TRBJ2-5, with D perhaps TRBD1 (5 bases). V gave up 4 bases and J gave up 5 bases, with 14 bases separating them. This CDR3 comprises 14 residues. Per the germline V gene, CDR1 is LGHDT and CDR2 is YNNKEL (reference sequence). This CDR3 reads CASSRSTVVETQYF. The CDR3 region has the DNA TGTGCCAGCAGCCGGTCGACAGTAGTGGAGACCCAGTACTTC.

V is TRBV6-5 and J is TRBJ1-1; D is undetermined. In germline, CDR1 is MNHEY, CDR2 SVGAGI. Trimming took off 6 bases at V and 4 bases at J, with 12 bases between the two ends. The CDR3 contains 13 residues. The CDR3 reads CASRTVGITEAFF. CDR3 nucleotide sequence: TGTGCCAGCAGGACGGTCGGGATCACTGAAGCTTTCTTT.

The V gene is TRBV6-1, the J gene TRBJ1-5, with 7 bases lining up with TRBD1. The V segment lost 2 bases and the J segment 2 bases; nucleotides outside the gene matches: 9. In germline, CDR1 is MNHNS, CDR2 SASEGT. This CDR3 contains 17 residues. The CDR3 loop reads CASSENIGGWGNQPQHF. The CDR3 nucleotides are TGTGCCAGCAGTGAAAATATAGGGGGCTGGGGCAATCAGCCCCAGCATTTT.

CDR3 sequence (DNA): TGTGCCATCAGTGAGTCGGGGGGTGAGCAGTTCTTC. The encoded protein is CAISESGGEQFF. The chain combines TRBV10-3 with TRBJ2-1; D may be TRBD2 (6 bases). The CDR3 sequence is 12 residues long. CDR1 is ENHRY, CDR2 SYGVKD, per germline. V lost 0 bases, J lost 9 bases, and 6 bases lay in between.

The chain combines TRBV12-5 with TRBJ2-5; D is ambiguous. With 7 bases removed from V and 5 bases from J, the gap between germline ends came to 17 bases. This CDR3 spans 14 amino acids. Germline V gives CDR1 LGHNT, CDR2 FRNRAP. The chain's CDR3 is CASAPGRHWETQYF. The CDR3 DNA follows: TGTGCTAGTGCCCCGGGTCGGCACTGGGAGACCCAGTACTTC. Variable domain in full (rest from reference TRBV12-5 and TRBJ2-5): DARVTQTPRHKVTEMGQEVTMRCQPILGHNTVFWYRQTMMQGLELLAYFRNRAPLDDSGMPKDRFSAEMPDATLATLKIQPSEPRDSAVYFCASAPGRHWETQYFGPGTRLLVL.

The chain has TRBV1 and TRBJ2-7; the D call of TRBD2 is as the table states it, not checked on the DNA. TRBV1 is classified as a pseudogene. There are 14 residues in the CDR3. The CDR3 reads CTSSQALANYEQYF. The DNA for the CDR3 is TGCACCAGCAGCCAAGCACTAGCCAACTACGAGCAGTACTTC.

This chain joins TRBV12-3 or TRBV12-4 and TRBJ2-3, with D possibly being TRBD1 (5 bases). Trimming removed 7 bases from V and 4 bases from J, with 12 bases in between. The CDR3 extends over 13 amino acids. CDR3 residues: CASTLLTADTQYF. The CDR3 DNA is TGTGCCAGCACCCTACTGACAGCAGATACGCAGTATTTT.

This clone has more than one count but fewer than ten. This rearrangement joins TRBV25-1 to TRBJ1-5; D is ambiguous. The CDR3 covers 14 residues. Between the trimmed V and J ends, which lost 7 bases and 1 base, there was a span of 11 bases. The V gene's germline CDR1 is MGHDK and CDR2 SYGVNS. The CDR3 here is CASKITQSNQPQHF. DNA for the CDR3: TGTGCCAGCAAAATAACGCAGAGCAATCAGCCCCAGCATTTT.

V usage is TRBV5-4 and J usage is TRBJ1-5; D is perhaps TRBD1 (5 bases). The CDR3 extends over 15 amino acids. Germline V gene lookup returns CDR1 SGHNT and CDR2 YYREEE (reference sequence). V was clipped by 4 bases and J by 5 bases, with 16 bases between them. In DNA form, the CDR3 reads TGTGCCAGCAGCCGGGACGGAGGGATCGATCAGCCCCAGCATTTT. Residues: CASSRDGGIDQPQHF. The full variable domain, with the rest looked up from reference TRBV5-4 and TRBJ1-5, is ETGVTQSPTHLIKTRGQQVTLRCSSQSGHNTVSWYQQALGQGPQFIFQYYREEENGRGNFPPRFSGLQFPNYSSELNVNALELDDSALYLCASSRDGGIDQPQHFGDGTRLSIL.

The rearrangement joins TRBV4-1 to TRBJ2-3; the match to TRBD2 covers 9 bases. The V gene end was trimmed by 4 bases and the J gene end by 1 base; junction bases not matched to a gene: 0. Looked up from germline, CDR1 is MGHRA and CDR2 is YSYEKL. The length of the CDR3 is 14 residues. The CDR3 DNA sequence: TGCGCCAGCAGCCGGACTAGCGGCACAGATACGCAGTATTTT. Its protein product is CASSRTSGTDTQYF.

The chain combines TRBV19 with TRBJ2-5; 9 nucleotides line up with TRBD2. This CDR3 is built from 14 residues. The trim removed 7 bases at V and 2 bases at J, leaving 5 bases unmatched. Germline values: CDR1 LNHDA, CDR2 SQIVND (reference sequence). The CDR3 reads CASKGSGGQETQYF. CDR3 DNA sequence: TGTGCCAGTAAAGGTAGCGGGGGACAAGAGACCCAGTACTTC.

The V gene is TRBV7-3, the J gene TRBJ2-1, with 12 bases aligning to TRBD2. There are 16 residues in the CDR3. V was clipped by 5 bases and J by 10 bases; unmatched bases: 12. CDR1 SGHTA and CDR2 FQGTGA come from the germline V gene. The DNA for the CDR3 is TGTGCCAGCAGCCCCCAGACTAGCGGGAGCTTTAACGAGCAGTTCTTC. Translation: CASSPQTSGSFNEQFF. Full variable domain (remainder filled in from reference TRBV7-3 and TRBJ2-1): GAGVSQTPSNKVTEKGKYVELRCDPISGHTALYWYRQSLGQGPEFLIYFQGTGAADDSGLPNDRFFAVRPEGSVSTLKIQRTERGDSAVYLCASSPQTSGSFNEQFFGPGTRLTVL.